The rows below give T cell receptor beta chains drawn from one sample of a study of T cells in localized non-small cell lung cancer. Sequenced by immunoSEQ multiplex PCR; TCRdb stores in-frame clones only, minus some. The table records 100,000 or so clones, roughly 90% of them present only once. The sample consisted of PBMCs, taken before any cancer treatment. These receptors came from a woman aged 35 to 75 with stage II squamous cell lung carcinoma. CDR3s include the opening cysteine and the closing phenylalanine or tryptophan. Each record gives: clone size, V gene, D gene, J gene, CDR3 protein, CDR3 DNA. The D gene is left open where the match is weak. Clone size is shown for a subset of rows, as once, few, many or a class of expanded clone.

-	TRBV25-1	TRBD1	TRBJ1-2	CASSAPWDSYGYTF	TGTGCCAGCAGTGCCCCCTGGGACAGCTATGGCTACACCTTC
once	TRBV18	-	TRBJ1-1	CASSLGGHTEAFF	TGTGCCAGCTCCTTGGGAGGGCACACTGAAGCTTTCTTT
-	TRBV6-5	TRBD2	TRBJ2-1	CASSRLAGPYNEQFF	TGTGCCAGCAGCCGACTAGCGGGCCCCTACAATGAGCAGTTCTTC
-	TRBV5-1	-	TRBJ2-6	CASSFYSDGPGANVLTF	TGCGCCAGCAGCTTTTACTCGGATGGTCCTGGGGCCAACGTCCTGACTTTC
-	TRBV7-9	-	TRBJ2-7	CASSFLPSPLTGARYEQYF	TGTGCCAGCAGCTTCCTCCCCTCTCCTCTTACGGGGGCTCGCTACGAGCAGTACTTC
once	TRBV6-5	-	TRBJ1-2	CASSYSIRYYGYTF	TGTGCCAGCAGTTACTCGATACGGTACTATGGCTACACCTTC
once	TRBV19	-	TRBJ2-1	CASKDFVGNNEQFF	TGTGCCAGTAAGGACTTCGTAGGGAACAATGAGCAGTTCTTC
-	TRBV19	TRBD2	TRBJ2-1	CASKRREHTYNEQFF	TGTGCCAGTAAAAGGCGGGAGCATACCTACAATGAGCAGTTCTTC
-	TRBV27	TRBD1	TRBJ1-3	CASSRGGLSSGNTIYF	TGTGCCAGCTCCAGGGGGGGCCTAAGCTCTGGAAACACCATATATTTT
-	TRBV9	-	TRBJ1-1	CASSVASGARSTEAFF	TGTGCCAGCAGCGTAGCTTCGGGGGCGCGGAGCACTGAAGCTTTCTTT
-	TRBV7-9	-	TRBJ2-4	CASSSGTAKNIQYF	TGTGCCAGCAGCTCAGGGACAGCCAAAAACATTCAGTACTTC
-	TRBV19	-	TRBJ2-5	CASSAAGQETQYF	TGTGCCAGTAGTGCGGCAGGGCAAGAGACCCAGTACTTC
-	TRBV27	-	TRBJ2-2	CASGALGRTGELFF	TGTGCCAGCGGGGCGTTGGGGCGCACCGGGGAGCTGTTTTTT
-	TRBV2	TRBD1	TRBJ1-6	CASRYGQGDNSPLHF	TGTGCCAGCAGATACGGACAGGGAGATAACTCACCCCTCCACTTT
-	TRBV7-8	-	TRBJ1-5	CASSLLPFNQPQHF	TGTGCCAGCAGCTTACTCCCCTTTAATCAGCCCCAGCATTTT
-	TRBV7-8	TRBD2	TRBJ2-7	CASSPRIAGYSYEQYF	TGTGCCAGCAGCCCCAGAATAGCGGGGTATTCCTACGAGCAGTACTTC
-	TRBV11-2	TRBD1	TRBJ1-1	CASSVVQGASAQAFF	TGTGCCAGCAGCGTAGTACAGGGGGCGAGTGCCCAAGCTTTCTTT
-	TRBV18	-	TRBJ2-1	CASSPRGSSYNEQFF	TGTGCCAGCTCACCGAGGGGCAGCTCCTACAATGAGCAGTTCTTC
few	TRBV6-1	-	TRBJ1-6	CASGPRPGRDSPLHF	TGTGCCAGCGGGCCCAGACCAGGGAGGGATTCACCCCTCCACTTT
once	TRBV5-4	TRBD1	TRBJ1-2	CASSNIRDRAHYGYTF	TGTGCCAGCAGCAATATACGGGACAGGGCCCACTATGGCTACACCTTC
-	TRBV7-2	-	TRBJ1-1	CASYPGPLGAFF	TGTGCCAGCTATCCGGGCCCCCTTGGTGCTTTCTTT
-	TRBV9	TRBD2	TRBJ2-7	CASSASGTSLSEQYF	TGTGCCAGCAGCGCCTCCGGGACTAGCTTGAGCGAGCAGTACTTC
-	TRBV7-2	TRBD2	TRBJ2-1	CASSLEAGGHQFF	TGTGCCAGCAGCTTAGAAGCGGGGGGGCACCAGTTCTTC
-	TRBV11-2	-	TRBJ2-1	CASSVSGPMRNEQFF	TGTGCCAGCAGCGTTAGCGGACCTATGCGGAATGAGCAGTTCTTC
-	TRBV7-9	TRBD1	TRBJ2-7	CASSLVGTGMAYEQYF	TGTGCCAGCAGCTTAGTAGGGACAGGGATGGCCTACGAGCAGTACTTC
-	TRBV7-9	-	TRBJ1-1	CASSSPQGGTEAFF	TGTGCCAGCAGCTCACCCCAGGGTGGCACTGAAGCTTTCTTT
-	TRBV7-7	TRBD2	TRBJ2-5	CASSPAGATRGETQYF	TGTGCTAGCAGCCCAGCGGGGGCGACTAGAGGAGAGACCCAGTACTTC